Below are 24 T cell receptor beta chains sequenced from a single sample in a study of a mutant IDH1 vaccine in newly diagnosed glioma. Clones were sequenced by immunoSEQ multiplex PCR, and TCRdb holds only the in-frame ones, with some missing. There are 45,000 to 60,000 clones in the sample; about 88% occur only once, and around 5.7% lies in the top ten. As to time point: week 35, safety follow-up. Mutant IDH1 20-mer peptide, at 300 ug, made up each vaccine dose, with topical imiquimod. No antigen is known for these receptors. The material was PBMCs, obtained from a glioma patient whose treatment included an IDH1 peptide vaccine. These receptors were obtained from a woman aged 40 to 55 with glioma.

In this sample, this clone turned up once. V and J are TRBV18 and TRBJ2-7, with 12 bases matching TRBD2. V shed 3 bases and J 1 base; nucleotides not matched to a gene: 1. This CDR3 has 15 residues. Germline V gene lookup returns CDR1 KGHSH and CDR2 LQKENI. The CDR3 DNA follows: TGTGCCAGCTCACCTACTAGCGGGGGGTCCTACGAGCAGTACTTC. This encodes CASSPTSGGSYEQYF.

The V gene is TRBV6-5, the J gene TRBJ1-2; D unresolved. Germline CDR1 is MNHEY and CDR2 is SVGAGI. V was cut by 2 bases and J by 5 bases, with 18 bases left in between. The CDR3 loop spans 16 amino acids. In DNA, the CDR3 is TGTGCCAGCAGTTACCAGTCCCGGGTCCTCAGTTATGGCTACACCTTC. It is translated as CASSYQSRVLSYGYTF.

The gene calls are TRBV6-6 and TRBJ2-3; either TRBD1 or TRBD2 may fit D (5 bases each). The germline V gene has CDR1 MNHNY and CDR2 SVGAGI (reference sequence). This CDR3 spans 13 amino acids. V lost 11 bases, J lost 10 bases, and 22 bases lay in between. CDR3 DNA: TGTGCCTCCAGGGACCCCGGCGAGCCTTCGCAGTATTTT. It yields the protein CASRDPGEPSQYF.

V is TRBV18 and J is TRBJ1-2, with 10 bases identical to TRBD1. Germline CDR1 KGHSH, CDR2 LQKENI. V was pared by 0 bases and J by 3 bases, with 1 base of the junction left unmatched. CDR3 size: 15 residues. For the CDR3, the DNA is TGTGCCAGCTCACCACCCGGGACAGGGGACTATGGCTACACCTTC. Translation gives CASSPPGTGDYGYTF.

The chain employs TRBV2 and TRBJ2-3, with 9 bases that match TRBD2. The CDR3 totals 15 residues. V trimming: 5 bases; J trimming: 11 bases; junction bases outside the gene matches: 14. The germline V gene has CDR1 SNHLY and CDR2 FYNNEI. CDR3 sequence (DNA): TGTGCCAGCAGTCAGAAGCGGGGGGATTGGGGGTGGCAGTATTTT. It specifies CASSQKRGDWGWQYF.

The CDR3, as DNA: TGTGCCAGCAGCTTACGGACAGGGACTAGCGGGGGCACAGATACGCAGTATTTT. It yields the protein CASSLRTGTSGGTDTQYF. V gene TRBV7-8 combines with J gene TRBJ2-3, with TRBD2 identical over 13 bases. In germline, CDR1 is SGHVS, CDR2 FQNEAQ. Germline trimming cut 2 bases from V and 1 base from J; bases unmatched to any gene: 6. The CDR3 is made up of 18 amino acids.

The CDR3 sequence is CASSLGLRSYNEQFF. CDR3 coding DNA: TGTGCCAGCAGCTTGGGGTTACGCTCCTACAATGAGCAGTTCTTC. The rearrangement joins TRBV5-4 to TRBJ2-1; D is unresolved. The CDR3 spans 15 residues. CDR1 is SGHNT, CDR2 YYREEE, per germline (reference sequence). V dropped 0 bases and J dropped 0 bases, with 7 bases sitting between them.

The CDR3 nucleotides are TGTGCCACCAGCAGAGACCGGGACAGGTCCTACGAGCAGTACTTC. The encoded protein is CATSRDRDRSYEQYF. The chain links TRBV15 to TRBJ2-7, with TRBD1 matching over 8 bases. The length of the CDR3 is 15 residues. V shed 0 bases, J shed 1 base, and the junction held 2 bases outside the gene matches. Germline V lookup: CDR1 LNHNV, CDR2 YYDKDF (reference sequence).

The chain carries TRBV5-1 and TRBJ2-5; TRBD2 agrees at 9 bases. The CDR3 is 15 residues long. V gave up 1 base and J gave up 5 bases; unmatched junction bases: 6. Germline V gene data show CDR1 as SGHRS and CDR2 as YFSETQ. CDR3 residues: CASSLQAGGRETQYF. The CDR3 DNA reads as TGCGCCAGCAGCTTGCAAGCGGGGGGTAGGGAGACCCAGTACTTC. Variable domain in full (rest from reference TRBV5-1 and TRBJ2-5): KAGVTQTPRYLIKTRGQQVTLSCSPISGHRSVSWYQQTPGQGLQFLFEYFSETQRNKGNFPGRFSGRQFSNSRSEMNVSTLELGDSALYLCASSLQAGGRETQYFGPGTRLLVL.

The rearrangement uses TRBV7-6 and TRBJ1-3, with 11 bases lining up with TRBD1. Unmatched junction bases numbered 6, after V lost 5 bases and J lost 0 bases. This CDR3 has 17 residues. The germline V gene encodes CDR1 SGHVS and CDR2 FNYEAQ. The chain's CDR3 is CASSPRTGGNSGNTIYF. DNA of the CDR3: TGTGCCAGCAGCCCTCGGACAGGGGGCAACTCTGGAAACACCATATATTTT.

The CDR3 reads CASSEGTEAFF. CDR3 DNA sequence: TGCGCCAGCAGCGAGGGGACTGAAGCTTTCTTT. The chain carries TRBV4-1 and TRBJ1-1, with a possible D match to TRBD1 (5 bases). Between the trimmed V and J ends, which lost 5 bases and 5 bases, there was a span of 6 bases. The CDR3 length is 11 residues. CDR1 and CDR2 from the germline V gene are MGHRA and YSYEKL.

CDR3 nucleotide sequence: TGTGCCAGCAGCTTAAAGGCAGGCTACGAGCAGTACTTC. As protein: CASSLKAGYEQYF. The chain carries TRBV7-2 and TRBJ2-7; D is unresolved. Germline V gene data show CDR1 as SGHTA and CDR2 as FQGNSA. CDR3 length: 13 residues. The V end was cut by 2 bases, the J end by 3 bases, with 8 bases between.

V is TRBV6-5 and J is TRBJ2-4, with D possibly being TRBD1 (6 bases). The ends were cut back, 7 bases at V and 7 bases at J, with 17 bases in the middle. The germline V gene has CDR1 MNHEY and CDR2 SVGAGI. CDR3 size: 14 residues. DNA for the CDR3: TGTGCCAGCAAAACCACAGGGTTCTCGAACATTCAGTACTTC. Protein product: CASKTTGFSNIQYF.

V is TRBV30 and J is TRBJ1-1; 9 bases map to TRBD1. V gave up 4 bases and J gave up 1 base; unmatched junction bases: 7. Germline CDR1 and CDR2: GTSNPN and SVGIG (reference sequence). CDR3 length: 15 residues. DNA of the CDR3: TGTGCCTGGACAAGTACAGGGGGCCCGAACACTGAAGCTTTCTTT. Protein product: CAWTSTGGPNTEAFF.

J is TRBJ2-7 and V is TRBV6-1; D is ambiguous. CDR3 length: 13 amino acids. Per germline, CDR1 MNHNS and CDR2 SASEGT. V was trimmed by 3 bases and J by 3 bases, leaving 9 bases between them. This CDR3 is CASSDFGFYEQYF. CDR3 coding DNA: TGTGCCAGCAGTGACTTCGGCTTCTACGAGCAGTACTTC.

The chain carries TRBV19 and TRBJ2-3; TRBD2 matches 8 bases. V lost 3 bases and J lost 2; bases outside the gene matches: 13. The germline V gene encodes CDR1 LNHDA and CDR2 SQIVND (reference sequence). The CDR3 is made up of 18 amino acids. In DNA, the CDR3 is TGTGCCAGTAGTATGCCCGGGAGGGCCGGGATACTCACAGATACGCAGTATTTT. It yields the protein CASSMPGRAGILTDTQYF.

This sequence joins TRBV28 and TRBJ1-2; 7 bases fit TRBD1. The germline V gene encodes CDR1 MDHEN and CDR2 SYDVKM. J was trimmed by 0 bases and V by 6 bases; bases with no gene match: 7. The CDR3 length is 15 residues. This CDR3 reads CASSPDGTANYGYTF. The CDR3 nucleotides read TGTGCCAGCAGCCCAGACGGGACAGCTAACTATGGCTACACCTTC.

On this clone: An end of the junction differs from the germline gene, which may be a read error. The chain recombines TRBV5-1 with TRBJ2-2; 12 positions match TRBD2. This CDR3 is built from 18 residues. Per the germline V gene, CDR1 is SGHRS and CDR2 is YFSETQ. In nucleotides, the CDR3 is TGCGCCAGCAGCTTCGTTCCTAGCGGGAGGGCATCGCGCGGGGGGCTGTTTTTT. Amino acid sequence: CASSFVPSGRASRGGLFF.

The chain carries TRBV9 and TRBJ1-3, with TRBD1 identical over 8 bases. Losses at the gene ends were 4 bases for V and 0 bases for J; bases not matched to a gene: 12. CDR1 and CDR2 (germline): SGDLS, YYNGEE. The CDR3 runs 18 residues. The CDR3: CASSPRGQAGGSGNTIYF. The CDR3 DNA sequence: TGTGCCAGCAGCCCCCGGGGACAGGCGGGGGGCTCTGGAAACACCATATATTTT.

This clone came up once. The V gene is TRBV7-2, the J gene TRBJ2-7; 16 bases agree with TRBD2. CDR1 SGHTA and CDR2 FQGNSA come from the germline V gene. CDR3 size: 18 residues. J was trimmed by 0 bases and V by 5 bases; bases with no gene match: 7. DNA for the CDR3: TGTGCCAGCAGCCCCGGGACTAGCGGGAGGGTAAGCTCCTACGAGCAGTACTTC. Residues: CASSPGTSGRVSSYEQYF.

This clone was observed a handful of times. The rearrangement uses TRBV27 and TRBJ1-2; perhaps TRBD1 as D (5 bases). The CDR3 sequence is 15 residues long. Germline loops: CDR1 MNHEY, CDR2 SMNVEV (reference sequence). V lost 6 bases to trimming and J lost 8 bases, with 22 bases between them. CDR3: CASSKTAPGRIGYTF. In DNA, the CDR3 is TGTGCCAGCAGCAAAACAGCCCCGGGACGGATCGGCTACACCTTC.

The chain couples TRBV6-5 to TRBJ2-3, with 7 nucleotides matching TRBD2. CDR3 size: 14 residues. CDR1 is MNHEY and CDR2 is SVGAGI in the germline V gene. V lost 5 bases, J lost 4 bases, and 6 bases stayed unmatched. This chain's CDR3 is CASSPGAGSDTQYF. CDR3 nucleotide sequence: TGTGCCAGCAGTCCGGGAGCGGGGTCAGATACGCAGTATTTT.

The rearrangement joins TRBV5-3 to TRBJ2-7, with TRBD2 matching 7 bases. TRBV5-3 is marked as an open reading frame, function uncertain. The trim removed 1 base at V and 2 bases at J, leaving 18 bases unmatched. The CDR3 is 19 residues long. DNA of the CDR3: TGTGCCAGAAGCTTGTCCCTCAGAGGCCGGGGGGAGTTACCCTACGAGCAGTACTTC. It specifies CARSLSLRGRGELPYEQYF.

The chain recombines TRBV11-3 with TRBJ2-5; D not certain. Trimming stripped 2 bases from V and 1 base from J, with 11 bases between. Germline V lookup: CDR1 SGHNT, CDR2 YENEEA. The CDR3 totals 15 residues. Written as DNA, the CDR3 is TGTGCCAGCAGCTTAACTATTCTAAGCCAAGAGACCCAGTACTTC. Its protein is CASSLTILSQETQYF.